This is a list of T cell receptor beta chains from one sample in a study of cytotoxic CD8 clonotypes in ibrutinib-treated CLL. The data were produced by immunoSEQ multiplex PCR, yet TCRdb's version contains in-frame clones alone and is incomplete. Of 150,000 to 250,000 clones listed, about 72% were seen once; the top ten hold 10% to 15%. The specimen was PBMCs, collected after 24 months of ibrutinib treatment. These receptors were taken from a human donor with chronic lymphocytic leukemia. CDR3s include the opening cysteine and the closing phenylalanine or tryptophan. D genes are given only for firm matches. Clone size, where shown, is once, few, many, or a class for clones that have expanded.

j_call clone_size d_call v_call cdr3_nt cdr3_aa
TRBJ1-1 NA TRBD1 TRBV5-1 TGCGCCAGCAGCTTAAGGACAGGGGGCGGTGACACTGAAGCTTTCTTT CASSLRTGGGDTEAFF
TRBJ2-2 NA NA TRBV9 TGTGCCAGCAGCCCGGGCTGGGGTCTCACCGGGGAGCTGTTTTTT CASSPGWGLTGELFF
TRBJ1-2 few TRBD1 TRBV7-9 TGTGCCAGCAGCCCCAAGCCTAAACTCGGGACAGGGGGAAGCTACACCTTC CASSPKPKLGTGGSYTF
TRBJ1-5 few TRBD1 TRBV18 TGTGCCAGCTCACCAGAGGGACAGTTCAATCAGCCCCAGCATTTT CASSPEGQFNQPQHF
TRBJ2-1 NA TRBD1 TRBV30 TGTGCCTGGAGTGTAACGGGACAGGCTTACAATGAGCAGTTCTTC CAWSVTGQAYNEQFF
TRBJ2-1 NA TRBD2 TRBV29-1 TGCAGCGTCTACAAACTTGGACTAGCGGGAGTAAGGGATGAGCAGTTCTTC CSVYKLGLAGVRDEQFF
TRBJ2-1 NA NA TRBV6-1 TGTGCCAGCAGGCCAGGGGTGTTCTACAATGAGCAGTTCTTC CASRPGVFYNEQFF
TRBJ2-7 NA NA TRBV19 TGTGCCAGTAGTAGAAACGGCGAGCAGTACTTC CASSRNGEQYF
TRBJ2-7 few TRBD2 TRBV7-9 TGTGCCAGCAGCTTAGGACTAGCGGGCCTCTACGAGCAGTACTTC CASSLGLAGLYEQYF
TRBJ2-7 NA NA TRBV5-1 TGCGCCAGCAGCTTGGAATGGGGATCCTACGAGCAGTACTTC CASSLEWGSYEQYF
TRBJ2-1 NA NA TRBV5-1 TGCGCCAGCAGCTTAGGGGAGTCCCCCTACAATGAGCAGTTCTTC CASSLGESPYNEQFF
TRBJ2-1 NA NA TRBV6-5 TGTGCCAGCAGTGCCGTTGGGAGAGGGCTGTTCTTC CASSAVGRGLFF
TRBJ2-1 NA NA TRBV7-3 TGTGCCAGCAGCCAAAGGGGGAGGACAGTAGACAATGAGCAGTTCTTC CASSQRGRTVDNEQFF
TRBJ1-5 NA TRBD1 TRBV15 TGTGCCACCAGCAGTGGACAGGACACTTATAGCAATCAGCCCCAGCATTTT CATSSGQDTYSNQPQHF
TRBJ1-1 NA TRBD1 TRBV10-2 TGCGCCAGCGGTCAGGGGGACGAAGCTTTCTTT CASGQGDEAFF
TRBJ2-3 NA NA TRBV30 TGTGCCTGGTCTGAGGGCTTGACAGATACGCAGTATTTT CAWSEGLTDTQYF
TRBJ2-7 NA NA TRBV19 TGTGCCAGTAGTTTTGGGCGCCGAGAGCAGTACTTC CASSFGRREQYF
TRBJ2-2 NA NA TRBV7-3 TGTGCCAGCAGCCAAAGGGCAGGGAGCACCGGGGAGCTGTTTTTT CASSQRAGSTGELFF
TRBJ2-7 NA TRBD2 TRBV6-6 TGTGCCAGCAGGTTCAGCGGGATGGCTGGCTACGAGCAGTACTTC CASRFSGMAGYEQYF
TRBJ2-5 NA NA TRBV2 TGTGCCAGCACCCCCACAGTACACCAAGAGACCCAGTACTTC CASTPTVHQETQYF
TRBJ2-1 NA TRBD2 TRBV28 TGTGCCAGCAGTTTACTCATCGGACTAGCGGGAGGGTACAATGAGCAGTTCTTC CASSLLIGLAGGYNEQFF
TRBJ2-7 NA NA TRBV10-1 TGCGCCAGCAGTGAGTCGGGAATTTCCTACGAGCAGTACTTC CASSESGISYEQYF
TRBJ2-1 NA TRBD2 TRBV7-9 TGTGCCAGCAGCTTATTACTAGCGGGACACCCTGAGCAGTTCTTC CASSLLLAGHPEQFF
TRBJ1-5 few NA TRBV19 TGTGCCAGTAGTGCCGACAGGCATCAGCCCCAGCATTTT CASSADRHQPQHF
TRBJ1-3 NA TRBD1 TRBV27 TGTGCCAGCAGTATAACACAGGGGACTGGAAACACCATATATTTT CASSITQGTGNTIYF
TRBJ2-7 NA TRBD1 TRBV7-2 TGTGCCAGCAGCTTTGGGACAGCTGTATACGAGCAGTACTTC CASSFGTAVYEQYF
TRBJ2-7 NA NA TRBV4-2 TGTGCCAGCAGCCAAGATTTGAGGGACGAGCAGTACTTC CASSQDLRDEQYF
TRBJ2-3 NA TRBD2 TRBV30 TGTGCCTGGGAACTAGCGGGAGGGCCGGGTACGCAGTATTTT CAWELAGGPGTQYF
TRBJ1-1 NA TRBD1 TRBV5-4 TGTGCCAGCAGCTCGGGACAGCGGAACACTGAAGCTTTCTTT CASSSGQRNTEAFF
TRBJ2-1 NA TRBD2 TRBV9 TGTGCCAGCAGCGTTAGCGGGATAGGTGGTGGTGAGCAGTTCTTC CASSVSGIGGGEQFF
TRBJ2-1 NA NA TRBV9 TGTGCCAGCAGCGTTTTTGGGAGTGTCTCCTACAATGAGCAGTTCTTC CASSVFGSVSYNEQFF
TRBJ2-3 NA NA TRBV28 TGTGCCAGCAGTTTACTTGGCATAGATACGCAGTATTTT CASSLLGIDTQYF
TRBJ1-1 NA NA TRBV5-4 TGTGCCAGCAGCTTGGATTGGTCGGCAGGGGCTTTCTTT CASSLDWSAGAFF
TRBJ2-3 NA NA TRBV9 TGTGCCAGCAGCGTAGATATCTGGGATACGCAGTATTTT CASSVDIWDTQYF
TRBJ1-3 NA NA TRBV18 TGTGCCAGCTCACCACAGGGAAGCTCTGGAAACACCATATATTTT CASSPQGSSGNTIYF
TRBJ1-4 NA NA TRBV28 TGTGCCAGCAGCCAACAGGGTCAAGGTGAAAAACTGTTTTTT CASSQQGQGEKLFF
TRBJ2-7 NA NA TRBV27 TGTGCCAGCAGTTTAGTGGGCCCTTTTTACGAGCAGTACTTC CASSLVGPFYEQYF
TRBJ2-3 NA NA TRBV4-1 TGCGCCAGCAGCCAACAGACGGGGGCAGGTGCAGATACGCAGTATTTT CASSQQTGAGADTQYF
TRBJ2-7 NA TRBD1 TRBV7-3 TGTGCCAGCAGCAGAAGCGCCGGGACAGGGGGCAACGAGCAGTACTTC CASSRSAGTGGNEQYF
TRBJ2-7 once NA TRBV15 TGTGCCACCAGCAGAGATGTTGGTCTTTACGAGCAGTACTTC CATSRDVGLYEQYF
TRBJ2-1 few TRBD1 TRBV5-6 TGTGCCAGCAGCTTGCCCGGGACAGGGGGCATCTTC CASSLPGTGGIF
TRBJ2-1 NA NA TRBV28 TGTGCCAGCAGTTTCCGGGACATTCCTACCAATGAGCAGTTCTTC CASSFRDIPTNEQFF
TRBJ2-2 few NA TRBV10-1 TGCGCCAGCAGTGAGTCGGGGGCGGCCGGGGAGCTGTTTTTT CASSESGAAGELFF
TRBJ2-1 NA NA TRBV2 TGTGCCAGCAGTGAGATGCAGGGGAGCTCCTACAATGAGCAGTTCTTC CASSEMQGSSYNEQFF
TRBJ2-5 NA NA TRBV30 TGTGCCTGGAGTGTACCTAGGAGTCGGAACCAAGAGACCCAGTACTTC CAWSVPRSRNQETQYF
TRBJ2-1 NA NA TRBV9 TGTGCCAGCAGCGTAGGAACGGTGTACAATGAGCAGTTCTTC CASSVGTVYNEQFF
TRBJ1-1 NA NA TRBV4-1 TGCGCCAGCAGCCTGGCTGTGAACACTGAAGCTTTCTTT CASSLAVNTEAFF
TRBJ1-2 NA NA TRBV19 TGTGCCAGCACCCCGGAAAACCAATACTATGGCTACACCTTC CASTPENQYYGYTF
TRBJ2-7 NA NA TRBV25-1 TGTGCCAGCAGCATGGGACAATTGTACGAGCAGTACTTC CASSMGQLYEQYF